This T cell receptor beta chain was identified in a study of CD8+ T cells in alopecia areata. The overall study: By percentage of affected scalp area, the severity of treated patients was scored.

The treatment denotes: oral pan-JAK inhibitor, 5-10 mg twice daily. Alopecia areata patients provided lesional scalp punch biopsies and peripheral blood, both collected for the study. CD4+ and CD8+ T cells were sorted from PBMCs. CDR3 length equals 13 residues. Germline V gene sequence: CDR1 MNHEY, CDR2 SMNVEV (reference sequence). V shed 3 bases and J shed 2 bases, with 5 bases lying between them. Extracted RNA was reverse transcribed into cDNA, the sequencing template. Sequencing was performed with immunoSEQ multiplex PCR; in TCRdb, only in-frame clones are kept and a portion is missing. Among about 190,000 clones listed, 60% to 70% were seen once. The table lists this clone with many counts.

The sequence was collected from a human donor with alopecia areata. This chain connects TRBV27 to TRBJ1-3; unclear D gene. The specimen was CD4+ T cells sorted from blood, collected at week 4, from a patient treated with tofacitinib. CDR3 sequence: CASSLYPGNTIYF. For the CDR3, the DNA is TGTGCCAGCAGTTTGTACCCTGGAAACACCATATATTTT.